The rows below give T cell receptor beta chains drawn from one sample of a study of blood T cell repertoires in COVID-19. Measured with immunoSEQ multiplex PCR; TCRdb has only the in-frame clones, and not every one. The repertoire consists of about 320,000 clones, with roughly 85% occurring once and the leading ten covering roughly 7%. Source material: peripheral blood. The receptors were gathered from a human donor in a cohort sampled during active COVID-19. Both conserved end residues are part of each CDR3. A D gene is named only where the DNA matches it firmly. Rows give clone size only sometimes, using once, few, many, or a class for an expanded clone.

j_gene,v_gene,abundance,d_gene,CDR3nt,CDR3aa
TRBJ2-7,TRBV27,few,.,TGTGCCAGCAGCCCCAGGACTACCTACGAGCAGTACTTC,CASSPRTTYEQYF
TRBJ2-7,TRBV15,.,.,TGTGCCACCAGCAGATCACCGGGACTGTTAGCCGAGCAGTACTTC,CATSRSPGLLAEQYF
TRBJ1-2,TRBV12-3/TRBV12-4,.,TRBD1,TGTGCCAGCACTGACAGGGTGGGGTATGGCTACACCTTC,CASTDRVGYGYTF
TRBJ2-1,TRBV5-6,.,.,TGTGCCAGCGGCGTGGGGGCATACAATGAGCAGTTCTTC,CASGVGAYNEQFF
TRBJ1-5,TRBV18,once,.,TGTGCCAGCTCACCAGAAGCCTTCAATCAGCCCCAGCATTTT,CASSPEAFNQPQHF
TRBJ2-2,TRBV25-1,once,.,TGTGCCAGCAGTGATGCGGGCCGTTGGCCATCCGGGGAGCTGTTTTTT,CASSDAGRWPSGELFF
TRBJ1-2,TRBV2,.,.,TGTGCCAGTCGGCTGGGAGGGTATGGCTACACCTTC,CASRLGGYGYTF
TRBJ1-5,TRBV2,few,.,TGTGCCAGCCTCAAGACATACAATCAGCCCCAGCATTTT,CASLKTYNQPQHF
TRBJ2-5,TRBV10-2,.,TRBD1,TGCGCCAGCCAAAGGACGGGACAGCACCAAGAGACCCAGTACTTC,CASQRTGQHQETQYF
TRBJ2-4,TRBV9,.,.,TGTGCCAGCAGCGTAACCCCAGGAGGAAACATTCAGTACTTC,CASSVTPGGNIQYF
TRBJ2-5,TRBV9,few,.,TGTGCCAGCAGCACGACAGGAATCCAAGAGACCCAGTACTTC,CASSTTGIQETQYF
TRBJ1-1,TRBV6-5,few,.,TGTGCCAGCAGTTACCGACAATCGAACACTGAAGCTTTCTTT,CASSYRQSNTEAFF
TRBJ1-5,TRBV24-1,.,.,TGTGCCACCCGGTCCGGTTTTGGTCAGCCCCAGCATTTT,CATRSGFGQPQHF
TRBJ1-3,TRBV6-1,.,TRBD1,TGTGCCAGCAGTGTAAGCTCATACAGGGGGGTCCGGAAATCTGGAAACACCATATATTTT,CASSVSSYRGVRKSGNTIYF
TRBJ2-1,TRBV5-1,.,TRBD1,TGCGCCAGCGGCGGGACAGGGGATTACAATGAGCAGTTCTTC,CASGGTGDYNEQFF
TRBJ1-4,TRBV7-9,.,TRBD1,TGTGCCAGCAGCCTACAGGGGGCGGACGAAAAACTGTTTTTT,CASSLQGADEKLFF
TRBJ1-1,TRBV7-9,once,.,TGTGCCAGCAGCCCCACGGGGGACACTGAAGCTTTCTTT,CASSPTGDTEAFF
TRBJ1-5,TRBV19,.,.,TGTGCCAGTACCAATGGAGGAATCCGAAGCAATCAGCCCCAGCATTTT,CASTNGGIRSNQPQHF
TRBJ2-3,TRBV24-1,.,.,TGTGCCACCAGTGCCCTAGTGGAAGATACGCAGTATTTT,CATSALVEDTQYF
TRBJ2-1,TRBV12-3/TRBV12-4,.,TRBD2,TGTGCCAGCAGTCCAAGGACTAGTGTTTTCTTC,CASSPRTSVFF
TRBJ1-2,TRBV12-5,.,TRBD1,TGTGCTAGTGGTCAGACGACAGGGGCGACTAACTATGGCTACACCTTC,CASGQTTGATNYGYTF
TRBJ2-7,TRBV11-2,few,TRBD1,TGTGCCAGCAGCTTAGGACAGGGAGACGTGGGAGAGCAGTACTTC,CASSLGQGDVGEQYF
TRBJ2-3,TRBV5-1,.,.,TGCGCCAGCAGTTCAGGGGGCACAGATACGCAGTATTTT,CASSSGGTDTQYF
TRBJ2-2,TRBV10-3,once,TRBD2,TGTGCCATCAGTGAGAGACTAGCGGGGGGGCCGGCCACCGGGGAGCTGTTTTTT,CAISERLAGGPATGELFF
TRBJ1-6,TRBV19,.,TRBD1,TGTGCCAGTAGTCGAGGACAGGGGGAGTCACCCCTCCACTTT,CASSRGQGESPLHF
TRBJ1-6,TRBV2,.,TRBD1,TGTGCCAGCAGCCCGGGACAGCTCAATTCACCCCTCCACTTT,CASSPGQLNSPLHF
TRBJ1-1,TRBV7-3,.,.,TGTGCCAGCAGCAAACAACTGAACACTGAAGCTTTCTTT,CASSKQLNTEAFF
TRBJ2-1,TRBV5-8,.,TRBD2,TGTGCCAGCAGCACCCAACTAGCGGGGGGGTTCTACAATGAGCAGTTCTTC,CASSTQLAGGFYNEQFF
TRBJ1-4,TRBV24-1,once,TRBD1,TGTGCCCCGTTAGGCCCCGAATCGCGGGACAGGGACTCTGCAACTAATGAAAAACTGTTTTTT,CAPLGPESRDRDSATNEKLFF
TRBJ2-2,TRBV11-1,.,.,TGTGCCAGCAGCTTAATACTCCCGACAGGCCAAAAGGAGCTGTTTTTT,CASSLILPTGQKELFF
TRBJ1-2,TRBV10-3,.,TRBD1,TGTGCCATCAGTGAGGGGACAGAGACAGCTAACTATGGCTACACCTTC,CAISEGTETANYGYTF
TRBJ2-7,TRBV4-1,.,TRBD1,TGCGCCAGCAGCCAAGAACGACAGGGTACCTACGAGCAGTACTTC,CASSQERQGTYEQYF
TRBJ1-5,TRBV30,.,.,TGTGCCTGGAGTATTCGGGGGAATCAGCCCCAGCATTTT,CAWSIRGNQPQHF
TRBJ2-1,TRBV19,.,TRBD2,TGTGCCAGTAGTAAGAGTAGCGGGGGGCCTTTCTCCTACAATGAGCAGTTCTTC,CASSKSSGGPFSYNEQFF
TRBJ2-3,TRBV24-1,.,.,TGTGCCACTAGCGGAGAGTCAGATACGCAGTATTTT,CATSGESDTQYF
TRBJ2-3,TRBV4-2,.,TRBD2,TGTGCCAGCAGCCAACGAGCGGGGGGGGACTGGGATACGCAGTATTTT,CASSQRAGGDWDTQYF
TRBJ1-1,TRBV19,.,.,TGTGCCAGTAGTCAGAATAACATGAACACTGAAGCTTTCTTT,CASSQNNMNTEAFF
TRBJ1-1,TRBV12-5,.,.,TGTGCTAGTGGTTTGGTAGGAGGAACTGAAGCTTTCTTT,CASGLVGGTEAFF
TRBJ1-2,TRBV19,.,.,TGTGCCAGCCTCCCCGGGCAGGGTAACTATGGCTACACCTTC,CASLPGQGNYGYTF
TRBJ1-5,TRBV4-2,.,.,TGTGCCAGCAGCCAGGAACAGGGTAATCAGCCCCAGCATTTT,CASSQEQGNQPQHF
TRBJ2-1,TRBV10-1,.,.,TGCGCCAGCAGTGAGTCGGGGCAACGCAATGAGCAGTTCTTC,CASSESGQRNEQFF
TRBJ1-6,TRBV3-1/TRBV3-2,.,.,TGTGCCAGCAGCCAAGATGCGGTGCGGTCCTATAATTCACCCCTCCACTTT,CASSQDAVRSYNSPLHF
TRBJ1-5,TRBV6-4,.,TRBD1,TGTGCCAGCAGTTCGGGACAGGGCAGCAATCAGCCCCAGCATTTT,CASSSGQGSNQPQHF
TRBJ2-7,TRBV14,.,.,TGTGCCAGCAGCCAAGATAATGGTCGGGACGAGCAGTACTTC,CASSQDNGRDEQYF
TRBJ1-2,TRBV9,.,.,TGTGCCAGCAGCGTAGGAAACCCCGGGGACTATGGCTACACCTTC,CASSVGNPGDYGYTF
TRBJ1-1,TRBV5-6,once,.,TGTGCCAGCAGCTTGGAGCGGTTGGGGAACACTGAAGCTTTCTTT,CASSLERLGNTEAFF
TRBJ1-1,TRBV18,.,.,TGTGCCAGCTCCCAGGGGAACACTGAAGCTTTCTTT,CASSQGNTEAFF
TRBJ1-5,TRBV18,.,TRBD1,TGTGCCAGCTCACCGGGACAGGGGGTTCGGGCCAATCAGCCCCAGCATTTT,CASSPGQGVRANQPQHF
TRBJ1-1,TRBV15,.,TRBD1,TGTGCCACCAGCAAACCATCGACAGGGTACACTGAAGCTTTCTTT,CATSKPSTGYTEAFF
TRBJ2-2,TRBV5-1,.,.,TGCGCCAGCAGCTTTATAGGGGACACCGGGGAGCTGTTTTTT,CASSFIGDTGELFF
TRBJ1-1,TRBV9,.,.,TGTGCCAGTAGAAACGCGAGGGACACCGAAGGGGAAGCTTTCTTT,CASRNARDTEGEAFF
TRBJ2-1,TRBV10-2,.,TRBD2,TGCGCCAGCAGTGAGCGGGGGGGCCACAATGAGCAGTTCTTC,CASSERGGHNEQFF